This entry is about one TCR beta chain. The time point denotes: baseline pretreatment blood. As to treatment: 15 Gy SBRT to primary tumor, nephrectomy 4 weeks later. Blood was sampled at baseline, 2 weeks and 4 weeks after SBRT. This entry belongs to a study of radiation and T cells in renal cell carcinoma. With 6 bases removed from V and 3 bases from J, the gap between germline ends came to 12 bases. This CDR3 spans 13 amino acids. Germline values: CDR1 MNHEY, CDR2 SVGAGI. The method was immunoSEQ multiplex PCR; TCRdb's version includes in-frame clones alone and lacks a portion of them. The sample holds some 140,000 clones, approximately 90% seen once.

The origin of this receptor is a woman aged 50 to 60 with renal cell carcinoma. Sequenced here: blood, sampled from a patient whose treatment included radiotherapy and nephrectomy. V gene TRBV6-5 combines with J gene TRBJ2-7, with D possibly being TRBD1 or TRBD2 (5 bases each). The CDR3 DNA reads TGTGCCAGCAGACCGGGACCCCACTACGAGCAGTACTTC. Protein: CASRPGPHYEQYF.